These 7 T cell receptor beta chains came from one sample sequenced in a study of post-analysis software for immune sequencing data. General observations from the study: Five or six TRBV segments, TRBV5-6, TRBV5-1 and TRBV20-1 among them, were found more frequent in patients than controls.

Prepared TCR beta cDNA libraries contained unique molecular identifiers. In TCRdb, the PCR reads were re-called with MiXCR into one record per CDR3 protein. The sample includes more than 450,000 distinct CDR3 sequences, 30% to 40% of them seen just once. These receptors have no identified antigens. The sequencing sample was made of blood. The source is a girl aged 2 to 17 with multiple sclerosis.

This clonotype showed up just a few times. The chain combines TRBV7-2 with TRBJ2-7, with 8 bases that match TRBD1. This CDR3 contains 14 residues. The germline gives CDR1 SGHTA, CDR2 FQGNSA. V dropped 5 bases and J dropped 5; count of bases not matched to a gene: 8. The CDR3 reads CASSQTQQGDEQYF. The CDR3 nucleotides are TGTGCCAGCAGCCAGACTCAACAGGGGGACGAGCAGTACTTC.

This clonotype showed up just a few times. The chain couples TRBV23-1 to TRBJ2-7; D possibly corresponds to TRBD2 (6 bases). TRBV23-1 has ORF status, its function being uncertain. Trimming stripped 0 bases from V and 1 base from J, with 10 bases between. The CDR3 is 15 residues long. CDR3 sequence: CASSQSRDCSYEQYF. Written as DNA, the CDR3 is TGCGCCAGCAGTCAATCGAGGGACTGTTCCTACGAGCAGTACTTC.

The chain combines TRBV5-8 with TRBJ2-1, with 12 bases lining up with TRBD2. Trimming cost V 1 base and J 3 bases; bases outside gene matches: 8. Germline lookup yields CDR1 SGHTS and CDR2 YDEGEE. The length of the CDR3 is 18 residues. Here the CDR3 reads CASSLLAGGLRGYNEQFF. For the CDR3, the DNA is TGTGCCAGCAGCTTGCTAGCGGGGGGGCTCCGCGGCTACAATGAGCAGTTCTTC. Together with reference TRBV5-8 and TRBJ2-1, the CDR3 gives the full variable domain: EAGVTQSPTHLIKTRGQQATLRCSPISGHTSVYWYQQALGLGLQFLLWYDEGEERNRGNFPPRFSGRQFPNYSSELNVNALELEDSALYLCASSLLAGGLRGYNEQFFGPGTRLTVL.

This chain links TRBV20-1 with TRBJ2-1; TRBD2 matches at 12 bases. The CDR3 is 17 amino acids. Germline CDR1 reads DFQATT; CDR2 reads SNEGSKA (reference sequence). J was trimmed by 7 bases and V by 4 bases; bases with no gene match: 14. CDR3 nucleotide sequence: TGCAGTGCTATACTTTCCGGTAGACTAGCGGGGGAGAATGAGCAGTTCTTC. Its translation is CSAILSGRLAGENEQFF.

This clonotype has a handful of counts. This rearrangement joins TRBV12-3 or TRBV12-4 to TRBJ2-1, with D uncertain. The CDR3 covers 12 residues. Trimming took off 6 bases at V and 10 bases at J, with 13 bases between the two ends. The CDR3 DNA reads TGTGCCAGCAGCTTCCACTCCGGGGAGCAGTTCTTC. Amino acid sequence: CASSFHSGEQFF.

A few counts support this clonotype. The chain is built from TRBV12-3 or TRBV12-4 and TRBJ1-5; 7 bases are shared with TRBD1. The J segment lost 4 bases and the V segment lost 6 bases, leaving 9 bases of the junction unmatched. The CDR3 runs to 15 residues. For the CDR3, the DNA is TGTGCCAGCAGACTAGACAGGGCGATGAATCAGCCCCAGCATTTT. Its translation is CASRLDRAMNQPQHF.

In its sample, this clonotype was seen a few times. The chain uses TRBV10-3 and TRBJ2-1, with D possibly TRBD2 on 6 matching bases. Trimming left V 3 bases short and J 7 bases short, with 7 bases between. The CDR3 spans 12 residues. The germline V gene encodes CDR1 ENHRY and CDR2 SYGVKD. This CDR3 is CAISDAGNEQFF. The DNA for the CDR3 is TGTGCCATCAGTGACGCGGGGAATGAGCAGTTCTTC.